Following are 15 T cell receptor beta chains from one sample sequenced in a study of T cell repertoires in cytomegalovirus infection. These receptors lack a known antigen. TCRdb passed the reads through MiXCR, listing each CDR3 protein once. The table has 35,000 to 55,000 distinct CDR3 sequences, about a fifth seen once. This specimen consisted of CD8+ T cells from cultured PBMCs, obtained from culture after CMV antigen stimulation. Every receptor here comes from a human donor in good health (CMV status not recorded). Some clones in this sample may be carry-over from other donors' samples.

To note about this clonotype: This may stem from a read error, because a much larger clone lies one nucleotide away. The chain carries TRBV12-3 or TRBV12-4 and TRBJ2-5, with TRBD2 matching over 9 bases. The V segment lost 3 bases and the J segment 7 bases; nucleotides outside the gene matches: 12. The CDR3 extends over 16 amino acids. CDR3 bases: TGTGCCAGCAGTTTTAAGGGAGTAGCGGGAGCGGCGACCCAGTACTTC. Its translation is CASSFKGVAGAATQYF.

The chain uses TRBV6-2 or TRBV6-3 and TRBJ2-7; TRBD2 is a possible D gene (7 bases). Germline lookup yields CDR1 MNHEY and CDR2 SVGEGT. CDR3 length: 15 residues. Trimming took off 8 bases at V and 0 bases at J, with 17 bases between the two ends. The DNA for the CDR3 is TGTGCCAGCTCCCAAGGGGGGGGGCCCTCCTACGAGCAGTACTTC. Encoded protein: CASSQGGGPSYEQYF.

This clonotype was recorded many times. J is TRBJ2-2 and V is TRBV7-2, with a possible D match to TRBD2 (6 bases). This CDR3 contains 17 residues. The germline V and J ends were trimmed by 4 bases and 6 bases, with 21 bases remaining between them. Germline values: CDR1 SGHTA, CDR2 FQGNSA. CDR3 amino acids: CASSSAYRGAGSGELFF. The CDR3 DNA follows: TGTGCCAGCAGCTCCGCGTATCGCGGGGCCGGATCCGGGGAGCTGTTTTTT.

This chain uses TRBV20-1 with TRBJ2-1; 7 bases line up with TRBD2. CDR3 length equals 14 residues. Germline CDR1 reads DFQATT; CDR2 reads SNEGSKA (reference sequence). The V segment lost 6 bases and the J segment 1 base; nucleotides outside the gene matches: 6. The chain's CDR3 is CSAGSGASYNEQFF. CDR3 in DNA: TGCAGTGCGGGCAGCGGGGCTTCCTACAATGAGCAGTTCTTC.

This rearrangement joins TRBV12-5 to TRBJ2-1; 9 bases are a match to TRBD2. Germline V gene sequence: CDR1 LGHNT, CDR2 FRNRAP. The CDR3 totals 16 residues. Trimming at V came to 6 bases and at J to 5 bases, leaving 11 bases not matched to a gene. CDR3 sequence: CASGLPGLAVDNEQFF. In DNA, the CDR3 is TGTGCTAGTGGCCTACCGGGACTAGCAGTAGACAATGAGCAGTTCTTC.

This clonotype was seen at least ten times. The CDR3 sequence: CSASGSSYEQYF. The CDR3 DNA sequence: TGCAGCGCTAGCGGGAGCTCCTACGAGCAGTACTTC. V and J are TRBV29-1 and TRBJ2-7; TRBD2 matches 10 bases. CDR3 length equals 12 residues. Germline CDR1 SQVTM, CDR2 ANQGSEA. The V gene end was trimmed by 7 bases and the J gene end by 0 bases; junction bases not matched to a gene: 0.

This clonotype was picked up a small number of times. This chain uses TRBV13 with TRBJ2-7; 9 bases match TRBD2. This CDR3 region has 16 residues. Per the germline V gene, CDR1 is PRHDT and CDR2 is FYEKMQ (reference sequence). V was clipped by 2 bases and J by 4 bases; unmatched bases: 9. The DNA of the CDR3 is TGTGCCAGCAGCTTAACCTTAGCGGGAGAACTTTACGAGCAGTACTTC. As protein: CASSLTLAGELYEQYF. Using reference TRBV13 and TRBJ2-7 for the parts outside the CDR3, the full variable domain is AAGVIQSPRHLIKEKRETATLKCYPIPRHDTVYWYQQGPGQDPQFLISFYEKMQSDKGSIPDRFSAQQFSDYHSELNMSSLELGDSALYFCASSLTLAGELYEQYFGPGTRLTVT.

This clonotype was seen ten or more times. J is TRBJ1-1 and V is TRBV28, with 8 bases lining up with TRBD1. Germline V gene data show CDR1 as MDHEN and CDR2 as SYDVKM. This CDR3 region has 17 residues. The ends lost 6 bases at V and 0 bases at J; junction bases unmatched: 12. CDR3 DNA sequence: TGTGCCAGCAGGTCCGAAACGACAGGGGCCTTGAACACTGAAGCTTTCTTT. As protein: CASRSETTGALNTEAFF.

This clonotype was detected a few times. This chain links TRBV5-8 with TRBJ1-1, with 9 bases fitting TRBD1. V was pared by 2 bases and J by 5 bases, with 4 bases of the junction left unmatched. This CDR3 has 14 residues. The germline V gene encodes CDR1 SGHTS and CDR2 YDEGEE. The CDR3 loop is CASSFWTGVTEAFF. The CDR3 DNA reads TGTGCCAGCAGCTTCTGGACAGGGGTAACTGAAGCTTTCTTT.

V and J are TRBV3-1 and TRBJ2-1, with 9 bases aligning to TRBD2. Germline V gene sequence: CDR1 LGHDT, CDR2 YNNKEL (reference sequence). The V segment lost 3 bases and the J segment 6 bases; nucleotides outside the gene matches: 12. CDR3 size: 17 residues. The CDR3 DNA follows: TGTGCCAGCAGCCACCATACTAGCGGGTGGAACCCCAATGAGCAGTTCTTC. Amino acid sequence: CASSHHTSGWNPNEQFF.

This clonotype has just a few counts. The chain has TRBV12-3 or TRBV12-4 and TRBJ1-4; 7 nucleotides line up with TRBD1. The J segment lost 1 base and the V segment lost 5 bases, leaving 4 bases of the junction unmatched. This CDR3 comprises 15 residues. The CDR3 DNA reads TGTGCCAGCAGTCAGAACAGGGGAACTAATGAAAAACTGTTTTTT. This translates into CASSQNRGTNEKLFF.

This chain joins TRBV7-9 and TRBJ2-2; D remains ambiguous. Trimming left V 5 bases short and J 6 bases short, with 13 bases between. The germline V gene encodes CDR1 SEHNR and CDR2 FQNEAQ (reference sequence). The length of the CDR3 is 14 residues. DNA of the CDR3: TGTGCCAGCAGCATGTCGACCGCCCCCGGGGAGCTGTTTTTT. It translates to CASSMSTAPGELFF.

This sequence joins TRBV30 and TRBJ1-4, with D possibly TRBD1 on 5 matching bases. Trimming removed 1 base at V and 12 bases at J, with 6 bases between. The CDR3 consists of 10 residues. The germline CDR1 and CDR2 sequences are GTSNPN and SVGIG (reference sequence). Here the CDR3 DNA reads TGTGCCTGGAGTGAGGGACAACTGTTTTTT. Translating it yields CAWSEGQLFF.

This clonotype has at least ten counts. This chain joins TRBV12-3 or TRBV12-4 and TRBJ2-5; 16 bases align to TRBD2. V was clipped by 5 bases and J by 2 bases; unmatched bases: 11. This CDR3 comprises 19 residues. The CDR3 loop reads CASSDRSGLAGGRQETQYF. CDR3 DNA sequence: TGTGCCAGCAGTGATCGATCGGGACTAGCGGGAGGGAGGCAAGAGACCCAGTACTTC.

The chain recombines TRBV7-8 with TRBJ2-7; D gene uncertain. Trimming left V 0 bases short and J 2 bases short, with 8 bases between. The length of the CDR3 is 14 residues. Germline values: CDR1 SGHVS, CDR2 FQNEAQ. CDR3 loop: CASSLAPPPYEQYF. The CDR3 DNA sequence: TGTGCCAGCAGCTTAGCGCCCCCTCCCTACGAGCAGTACTTC.